Presented here are 16 T cell receptor beta chains from one specimen sequenced in a study of human versus mouse CDR3 diversity and MHC coevolution. Assay: immunoSEQ multiplex PCR; the TCRdb copy retains only in-frame clones and omits some. The sample has around 77,000 clones, less than 95% seen once. Source material: naive CD4+ T cells from blood. Subset: CD45RO-negative CD62L-positive naive CD4 T cells. The receptors originated from a person between 25 and 70 years old in good health.

This clone came up once. The rearrangement links TRBV5-1 to TRBJ2-4; 7 bases map to TRBD1. J lost 6 bases, V lost 0 bases, and 6 bases had no gene match. The germline V gene encodes CDR1 SGHRS and CDR2 YFSETQ. There are 15 residues in the CDR3. The CDR3 protein is CASSLGDSETNIQYF. The CDR3 nucleotides read TGCGCCAGCAGCTTGGGGGACAGCGAAACAAACATTCAGTACTTC.

The gene calls are TRBV4-2 and TRBJ1-5, with D perhaps matching TRBD1 (6 bases). CDR3 length equals 16 residues. Deletions cut 0 bases from V and 2 bases from J, with 11 bases between. Germline lookup yields CDR1 LGHNA and CDR2 YNFKEQ. The CDR3 nucleotides read TGTGCCAGCAGCCAAGAGCAGGGGAATGGCAATCAGCCCCAGCATTTT. Amino acids: CASSQEQGNGNQPQHF.

The V call is TRBV27, the J call TRBJ1-5, with 7 bases fitting TRBD1. Germline trimming cut 5 bases from V and 3 bases from J; bases unmatched to any gene: 19. The V gene's germline CDR1 is MNHEY and CDR2 SMNVEV (reference sequence). This CDR3 has 19 residues. CDR3 sequence (DNA): TGTGCCAGCAGTCGTTTCAGTGCCCAACAGGGGACCCCCAATCAGCCCCAGCATTTT. It codes for CASSRFSAQQGTPNQPQHF.

This chain joins TRBV27 and TRBJ2-3; TRBD1 matches at 7 bases. V was clipped by 5 bases and J by 3 bases; unmatched bases: 5. The CDR3 sequence is 14 residues long. The germline CDR1 and CDR2 sequences are MNHEY and SMNVEV (reference sequence). The CDR3 DNA reads as TGTGCCAGCAGTAACAGGGGCGGTACAGATACGCAGTATTTT. Its translation: CASSNRGGTDTQYF.

This chain joins TRBV9 and TRBJ2-1; 14 bases are a match to TRBD2. The CDR3 is 16 amino acids. Trimming took 4 bases from V and 9 from J; bases not matched to a gene: 9. Germline V gene sequence: CDR1 SGDLS, CDR2 YYNGEE. The CDR3 sequence: CASSPRLAGGPVEQFF. In nucleotides, the CDR3 is TGTGCCAGCAGCCCCCGACTAGCGGGAGGGCCGGTTGAGCAGTTCTTC.

The chain is built from TRBV7-9 and TRBJ2-7; 7 nucleotides match TRBD1. The V segment lost 5 bases and the J segment 2 bases; nucleotides outside the gene matches: 6. CDR1 and CDR2 from the germline V gene are SEHNR and FQNEAQ (reference sequence). CDR3 size: 14 residues. The CDR3 DNA sequence: TGTGCCAGCAGCAGACAGGGAACAGCCTACGAGCAGTACTTC. Translated, it gives CASSRQGTAYEQYF.

For the CDR3, the DNA is TGTGCCAGCAGCTTTAGACAGGGAATCAATGAGCAGTTCTTC. Encoded protein: CASSFRQGINEQFF. The rearrangement links TRBV5-4 to TRBJ2-1, with 7 bases fitting TRBD1. The CDR3 is 14 amino acids. Germline CDR1 SGHNT, CDR2 YYREEE (reference sequence). V shed 2 bases and J 6 bases; nucleotides not matched to a gene: 5.

A remark on this clone: At one end, the junction sequence differs from germline, possibly due to a read error. This CDR3 is also generated by other DNA sequences in the sample. The chain has TRBV4-2 and TRBJ2-5; 7 bases are a match to TRBD2. The germline CDR1 and CDR2 sequences are LGHNA and YNFKEQ. CDR3 size: 17 residues. In nucleotides, the CDR3 is TGTGCCAGCAGCCAAGTCGGCGCGGGGAGGGGTCAAGAGACTCAGTACTTC. Translating gives CASSQVGAGRGQETQYF.

A few counts support this clone. The chain joins TRBV21-1 to TRBJ2-7; the listed D gene, TRBD1, was not tested against the DNA. TRBV21-1 is noted as a pseudogene. The CDR3 is 15 residues long. In DNA, the CDR3 is TGTGCCAGCAGAAGCCGGGACATTCCCTCCTACGAGCAGTACTTC. Its protein product is CASRSRDIPSYEQYF.

This chain joins TRBV5-1 and TRBJ2-7; TRBD2 agrees at 10 bases. From germline, CDR1 is SGHRS and CDR2 YFSETQ. V dropped 5 bases and J dropped 5; count of bases not matched to a gene: 7. CDR3 length: 14 amino acids. The CDR3 DNA sequence: TGCGCCAGCAGATCACTAGCGGGACGGAACGAGCAGTACTTC. Residues: CASRSLAGRNEQYF.

The chain combines TRBV6-5 with TRBJ2-7, with D unresolved. The CDR3 runs to 14 residues. With 0 bases removed from V and 0 bases from J, the gap between germline ends came to 6 bases. From germline, CDR1 is MNHEY and CDR2 SVGAGI. The CDR3 DNA follows: TGTGCCAGCAGTTACTCTGTGAGCTCCTACGAGCAGTACTTC. This translates into CASSYSVSSYEQYF.

The rearrangement joins TRBV18 to TRBJ1-2; the match to TRBD1 covers 9 bases. The CDR3 extends over 14 amino acids. The germline V gene has CDR1 KGHSH and CDR2 LQKENI. The trim removed 0 bases at V and 10 bases at J, leaving 6 bases unmatched. The CDR3 region has the DNA TGTGCCAGCTCACCACCTGGGACAGGGATAGACTACACCTTC. It specifies CASSPPGTGIDYTF. Drawing the rest from reference TRBV18 and TRBJ1-2, the complete variable domain is NAGVMQNPRHLVRRRGQEARLRCSPMKGHSHVYWYRQLPEEGLKFMVYLQKENIIDESGMPKERFSAEFPKEGPSILRIQQVVRGDSAAYFCASSPPGTGIDYTFGSGTRLTVV.

V and J are TRBV10-3 and TRBJ1-1, with 9 bases matching TRBD1. V shed 2 bases, J shed 11 bases, and the junction held 3 bases outside the gene matches. The V gene's germline CDR1 is ENHRY and CDR2 SYGVKD. There are 12 residues in the CDR3. The CDR3 here is CAISEGTGRAFF. The CDR3, as DNA: TGTGCCATCAGTGAGGGGACAGGGCGGGCTTTCTTT.

J is TRBJ1-6 and V is TRBV28; 9 nucleotides match TRBD1. Germline V lookup: CDR1 MDHEN, CDR2 SYDVKM. The CDR3 runs 14 residues. With 2 bases clipped from V and 10 bases from J, the junction kept 3 bases outside the gene matches. CDR3 DNA: TGTGCCAGCAGTTTAGCAGGGACAGGGTCACCCCTCCACTTT. Its protein product is CASSLAGTGSPLHF.

In DNA form, the CDR3 reads TGTGCCAGCAGTGTGCTAGCGGGGTGGCAAGAGACCCAGTACTTC. Translated, it gives CASSVLAGWQETQYF. The V gene is TRBV2, the J gene TRBJ2-5; TRBD2 matches at 9 bases. Germline-derived CDR1 and CDR2 are SNHLY and FYNNEI. Trimming took 4 bases from V and 2 from J; bases not matched to a gene: 5. The CDR3 is made up of 15 amino acids.

V and J are TRBV6-6 and TRBJ1-1; 8 bases agree with TRBD1. This CDR3 spans 15 amino acids. Germline lookup yields CDR1 MNHNY and CDR2 SVGAGI (reference sequence). Trimming removed 5 bases from V and 0 bases from J; junction bases left unmatched: 5. CDR3 in DNA: TGTGCCAGCAGTCTAGGACAGGGTATGAACACTGAAGCTTTCTTT. It codes for CASSLGQGMNTEAFF.